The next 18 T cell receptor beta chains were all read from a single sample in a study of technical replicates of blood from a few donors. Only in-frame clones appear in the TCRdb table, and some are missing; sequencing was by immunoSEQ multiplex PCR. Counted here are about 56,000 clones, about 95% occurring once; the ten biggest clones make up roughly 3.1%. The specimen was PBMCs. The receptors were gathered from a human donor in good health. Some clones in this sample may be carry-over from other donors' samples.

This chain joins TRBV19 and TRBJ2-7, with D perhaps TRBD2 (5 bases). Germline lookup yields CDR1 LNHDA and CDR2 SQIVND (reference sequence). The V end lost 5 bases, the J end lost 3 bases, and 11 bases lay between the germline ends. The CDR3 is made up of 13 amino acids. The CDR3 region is CASSEDSRYEQYF. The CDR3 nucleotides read TGTGCCAGTAGTGAGGACTCACGCTACGAGCAGTACTTC.

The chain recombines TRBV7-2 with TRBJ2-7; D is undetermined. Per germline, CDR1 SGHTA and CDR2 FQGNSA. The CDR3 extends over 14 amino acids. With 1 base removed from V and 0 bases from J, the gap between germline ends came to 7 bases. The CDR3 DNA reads TGTGCCAGCAGCTTAGGACGGAGCTCCTACGAGCAGTACTTC. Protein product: CASSLGRSSYEQYF.

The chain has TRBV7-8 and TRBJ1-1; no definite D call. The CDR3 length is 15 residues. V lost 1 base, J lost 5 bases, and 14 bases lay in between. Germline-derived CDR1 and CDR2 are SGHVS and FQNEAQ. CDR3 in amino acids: CASSLDDPSGTEAFF. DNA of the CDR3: TGTGCCAGCAGCTTAGATGACCCATCGGGGACTGAAGCTTTCTTT.

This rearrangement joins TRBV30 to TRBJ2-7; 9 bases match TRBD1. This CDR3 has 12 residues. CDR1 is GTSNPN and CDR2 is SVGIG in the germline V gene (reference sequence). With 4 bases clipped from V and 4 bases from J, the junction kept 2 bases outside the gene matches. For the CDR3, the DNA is TGTGCCTGGAACAGGGGGCTTTACGAGCAGTACTTC. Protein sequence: CAWNRGLYEQYF.

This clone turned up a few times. Here the CDR3 reads CASSLFYVPGGYGYTF. In DNA form, the CDR3 reads TGTGCCAGCAGCTTATTCTACGTTCCAGGGGGATATGGCTACACCTTC. The chain has TRBV11-1 and TRBJ1-2, with TRBD1 matching over 7 bases. This CDR3 spans 16 amino acids. Germline values: CDR1 SGHAT, CDR2 FQDESV (reference sequence). V dropped 2 bases and J dropped 5; count of bases not matched to a gene: 11.

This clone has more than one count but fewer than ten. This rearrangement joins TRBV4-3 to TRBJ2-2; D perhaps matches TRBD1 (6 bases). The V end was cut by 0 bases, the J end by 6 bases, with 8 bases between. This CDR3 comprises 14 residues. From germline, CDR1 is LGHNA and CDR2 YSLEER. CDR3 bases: TGCGCCAGCAGCCAAGATTGGACAGCCGGGGAGCTGTTTTTT. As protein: CASSQDWTAGELFF.

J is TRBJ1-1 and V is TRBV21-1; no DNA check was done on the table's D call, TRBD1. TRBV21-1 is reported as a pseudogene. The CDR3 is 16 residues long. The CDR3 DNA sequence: TGTGCCAGCATCGTAAAAGGGGGCGCAAGGTCCACTGAAGCTTTCTTT. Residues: CASIVKGGARSTEAFF.

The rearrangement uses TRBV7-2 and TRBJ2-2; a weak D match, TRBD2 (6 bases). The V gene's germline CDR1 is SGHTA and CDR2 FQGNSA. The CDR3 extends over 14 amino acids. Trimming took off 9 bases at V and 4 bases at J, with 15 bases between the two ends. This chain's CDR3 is CASATSGGTGELFF. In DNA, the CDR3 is TGTGCCAGTGCGACTAGTGGTGGCACCGGGGAGCTGTTTTTT.

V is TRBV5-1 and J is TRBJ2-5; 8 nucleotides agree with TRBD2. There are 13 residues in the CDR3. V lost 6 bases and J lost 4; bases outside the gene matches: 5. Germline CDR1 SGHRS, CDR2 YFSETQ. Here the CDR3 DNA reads TGCGCCAGCACCCCCACTAGCGGAGAGACCCAGTACTTC. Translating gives CASTPTSGETQYF.

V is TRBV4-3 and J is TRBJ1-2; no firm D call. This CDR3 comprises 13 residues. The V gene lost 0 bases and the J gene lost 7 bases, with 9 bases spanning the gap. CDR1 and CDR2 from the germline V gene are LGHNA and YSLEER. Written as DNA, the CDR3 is TGCGCCAGCAGCCAAGATCCGGGTAGTGGCTACACCTTC. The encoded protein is CASSQDPGSGYTF.

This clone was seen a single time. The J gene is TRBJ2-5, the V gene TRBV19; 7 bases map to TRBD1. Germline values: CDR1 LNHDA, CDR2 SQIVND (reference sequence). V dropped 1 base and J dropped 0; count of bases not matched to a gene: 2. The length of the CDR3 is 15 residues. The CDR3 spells CASSIVGTDQETQYF. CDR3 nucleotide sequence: TGTGCCAGTAGTATAGTGGGGACAGACCAAGAGACCCAGTACTTC.

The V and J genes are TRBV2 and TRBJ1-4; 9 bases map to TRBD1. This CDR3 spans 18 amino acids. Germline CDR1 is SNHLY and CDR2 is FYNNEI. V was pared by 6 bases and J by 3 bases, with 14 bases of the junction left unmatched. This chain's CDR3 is CASSVRDRVRSSNEKLFF. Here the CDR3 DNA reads TGTGCCAGCAGCGTCCGGGACAGGGTCAGGTCGTCTAATGAAAAACTGTTTTTT.

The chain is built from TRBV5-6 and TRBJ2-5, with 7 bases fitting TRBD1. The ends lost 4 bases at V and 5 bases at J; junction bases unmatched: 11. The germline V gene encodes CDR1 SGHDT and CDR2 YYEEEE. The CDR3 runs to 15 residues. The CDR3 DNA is TGTGCCAGCAGCCCCCCCCATGCAGGGGGTGAGACCCAGTACTTC. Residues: CASSPPHAGGETQYF.

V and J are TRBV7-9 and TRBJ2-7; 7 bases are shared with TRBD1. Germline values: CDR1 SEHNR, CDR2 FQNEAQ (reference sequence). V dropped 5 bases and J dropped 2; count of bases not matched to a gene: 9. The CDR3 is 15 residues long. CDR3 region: CASSPGQATAYEQYF. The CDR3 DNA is TGTGCCAGCAGCCCCGGACAGGCGACTGCCTACGAGCAGTACTTC.

This CDR3 reads CASSLSSGGAFPFF. The CDR3 DNA reads TGTGCCAGCAGCTTATCTAGCGGGGGGGCCTTTCCGTTCTTC. The chain carries TRBV5-5 and TRBJ2-1; 12 bases are a match to TRBD2. The ends lost 2 bases at V and 15 bases at J; junction bases unmatched: 9. Looked up from germline, CDR1 is SGHKS and CDR2 is YYEKEE (reference sequence). This CDR3 has 14 residues. Using reference TRBV5-5 and TRBJ2-1 for the parts outside the CDR3, the full variable domain is DAGVTQSPTHLIKTRGQQVTLRCSPISGHKSVSWYQQVLGQGPQFIFQYYEKEERGRGNFPDRFSARQFPNYSSELNVNALLLGDSALYLCASSLSSGGAFPFFGPGTRLTVL.

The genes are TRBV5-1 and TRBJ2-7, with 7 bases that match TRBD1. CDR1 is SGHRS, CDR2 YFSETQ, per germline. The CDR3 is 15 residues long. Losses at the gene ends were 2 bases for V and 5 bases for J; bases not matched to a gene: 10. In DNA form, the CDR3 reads TGCGCCAGCAGCTTTGGGATGACAGGGAACCACGAGCAGTACTTC. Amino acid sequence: CASSFGMTGNHEQYF.

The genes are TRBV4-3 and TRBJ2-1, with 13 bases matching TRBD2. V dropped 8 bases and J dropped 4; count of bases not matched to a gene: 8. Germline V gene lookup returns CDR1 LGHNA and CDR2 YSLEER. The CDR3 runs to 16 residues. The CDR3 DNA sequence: TGCGCCAGCGCTCGACTAGCGGGAGGTTATTACAATGAGCAGTTCTTC. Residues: CASARLAGGYYNEQFF.

The CDR3 sequence is CASSPGGLAEAFF. CDR3 sequence (DNA): TGCGCCAGCAGTCCAGGGGGTCTCGCTGAAGCTTTCTTT. This rearrangement joins TRBV10-2 to TRBJ1-1; TRBD1 agrees at 7 bases. The V gene end was trimmed by 5 bases and the J gene end by 6 bases; junction bases not matched to a gene: 6. There are 13 residues in the CDR3. Germline CDR1 reads WSHSY; CDR2 reads SAAADI.